Given below is one TCR beta chain in context. Shortly before study entry, within 2 weeks, exposed participants had met a COVID-19 case. These data come from a study of blood T cell repertoires in COVID-19. Overall study context: Acute-phase and convalescent COVID-19 samples originated in the United States, Italy and Spain. The cDNA or gDNA used as material had been derived from T cells, B-cell-depleted T cells, or PBMCs.

V gave up 0 bases and J gave up 3 bases, with 16 bases separating them. CDR3 length: 17 residues. CDR1 is LGHNA, CDR2 YSLEER, per germline. Authors' data handling: Reference gene primer amplification yielded estimated nucleated cell counts. Only in-frame clones appear in the TCRdb table, and some are missing; sequencing was by immunoSEQ multiplex PCR. The V and J calls and clone size are taken from that table; D and trimming were inferred from the DNA. The sample shows fewer than 400,000 clones, 85% of them seen only once. Sequencing was performed on PBMCs or T cells enriched from blood (not recorded which). This chain links TRBV4-3 with TRBJ2-3; D gene unclear. The TCR was taken from a woman in her twenties or thirties who had been exposed to COVID-19. The CDR3 spells CASSQDRNNKRTDTQYF. For the CDR3, the DNA is TGCGCCAGCAGCCAAGATCGGAATAATAAGCGAACAGATACGCAGTATTTT.